The present T cell receptor (beta chain) was sequenced within a study of siplizumab effects on memory and regulatory T cells. The CDR3 covers 14 residues. Per the germline V gene, CDR1 is SGHRS and CDR2 is YFSETQ. Trimming stripped 2 bases from V and 3 bases from J, with 10 bases between. Sequencing of each sample assayed some 10^5 TCR templates. The protocol was immunoSEQ multiplex PCR, while the TCRdb copy is restricted to in-frame clones and leaves out a portion. The data contain roughly 100,000 clones, about 90% of them seen just once; the ten biggest clones take up roughly 1%. Notes on the study in general: Naive T cells were seemingly more diverse than memory cells, and major contributions to the alloresponse seemed to be made by them. The alloreactive clones that mapped to unstimulated subsets made up only a minor fraction. Siplizumab brought about a significant reduction in alloreactive sequences traceable to unstimulated CD4+ memory cells.

A note on this clone: Antigen: not known.

The TCR originated in a human donor in good health. The chain joins TRBV5-1 to TRBJ2-3; D is unclear. Sequenced input: CD4+ T cells sorted from blood. The CDR3 bases are TGCGCCAGCAGCTTCGGTCCAAATACAGATACGCAGTATTTT. Translated: CASSFGPNTDTQYF.